Listed below are T cell receptor beta chains from one sample, sequenced in a study of Graves' ophthalmopathy and Graves' hyperthyroidism. In TCRdb, the multiplex PCR reads were re-called with MiXCR into one record per CDR3 protein. Of about 1.1 million distinct CDR3 sequences listed, about 35% are singletons. The sequenced sample consisted of peripheral blood or thyroid tissue (not recorded which). These receptors originate from an adult man with Graves' hyperthyroidism. The CDR3 runs from the conserved cysteine through the conserved F or W. D genes are given only for firm matches. Clone size is given for some rows only: seen once, a few or many times, or a class if the clone is expanded.

V gene	D gene	clone size	J gene	CDR3 DNA	CDR3 protein
TRBV6-4	.	.	TRBJ1-2	TGTGCCAGCAGTGACTCGGACAGTCAGAACTATGGCTACACCTTC	CASSDSDSQNYGYTF
TRBV7-2	.	few	TRBJ2-7	TGTGCCAGCACACCTTCCGGGACGGCGACGCGGGAGCAGTACTTC	CASTPSGTATREQYF
TRBV7-9	TRBD1	.	TRBJ1-2	TGTGCCAGCAGCTTAGGACTAGCGGGACAGGGCCAAAACTATGGCTACACCTTC	CASSLGLAGQGQNYGYTF
TRBV10-2	.	many	TRBJ1-5	TGCGCCAGCAGTGAGTCGGTCACCTCGGCCCAGCATTTT	CASSESVTSAQHF
TRBV7-9	.	many	TRBJ2-7	TGTGCCAGCAGCTTAGATATTCTGGGGGCGCTTTTTTCCGAGCAGTACTTC	CASSLDILGALFSEQYF
TRBV4-3	.	.	TRBJ1-1	TGCGCCAGCAGCCTCACGAGGTTTGCAGGGGCTGAAGCTTTCTTT	CASSLTRFAGAEAFF
TRBV29-1	TRBD1	once	TRBJ1-2	TGCAGCTCGAAAGACAGGGGTCTCTATGGCTACACCTTC	CSSKDRGLYGYTF
TRBV29-1	.	.	TRBJ1-5	TGCAGCGTTGAAGGAGGGCTCAATCAGCCCCAGCATTTT	CSVEGGLNQPQHF
TRBV9	.	many	TRBJ2-2	TGTGCCAGCAGTGTGGCCGGGGAGCTGTTTTTT	CASSVAGELFF
TRBV10-3	.	.	TRBJ1-1	TGTGCCAGCAGTGAACAGGGCCATGAAGCTTTCTTT	CASSEQGHEAFF
TRBV5-1	.	many	TRBJ2-5	TGCGCCAGCAGCAAGGGACCAGTGGGAGTCCAAGAGACCCAGTACTTC	CASSKGPVGVQETQYF
TRBV24-1	.	.	TRBJ2-5	TGTGCCGCCAGTATGAGAGGGGAAGAGACCCAGTACTTC	CAASMRGEETQYF
TRBV12-3/TRBV12-4	.	.	TRBJ2-5	TGTGCCAGCAGCCGTGGTGTGACCCAGTACTTC	CASSRGVTQYF
TRBV10-3	.	many	TRBJ2-5	TGTGCCAGCAGGTCTAATTCAGAGACCCAGTACTTC	CASRSNSETQYF
TRBV9	.	few	TRBJ1-2	TGTGCCAGCGGGAGGAGTGACTATGGCTACACCTTC	CASGRSDYGYTF
TRBV19	.	.	TRBJ1-6	TGTGCCAGTAGTATTGTTGGGGTCGATAATTCACCCCTCCACTTT	CASSIVGVDNSPLHF
TRBV2	TRBD1	many	TRBJ1-2	TGTGCCAGCAGTGAAGAATTAGGGGGCAGCTATGGCTACACCTTC	CASSEELGGSYGYTF
TRBV24-1	.	.	TRBJ2-6	TGTGCCACCAGTGGAGGGGGGGCCAACGTCCTGACTTTC	CATSGGGANVLTF
TRBV28	.	.	TRBJ1-6	TGTGCCAGCAGTTTCCCGGGCGCCCTCCACTTT	CASSFPGALHF
TRBV29-1	TRBD1	.	TRBJ2-5	TGCAGCGTCGCCGGGACAGGGATTATTGGAGAGACCCAGTACTTC	CSVAGTGIIGETQYF
TRBV4-1	TRBD1	.	TRBJ1-1	TGCGCCAGCAGCCGGACAGGCACTGGAGCTTTCTTT	CASSRTGTGAFF
TRBV2	TRBD1	many	TRBJ1-4	TGTGCCAGCAGTACCCAAGGACAGGCGAGTGAAAAACTGTTTTTT	CASSTQGQASEKLFF
TRBV29-1	TRBD1	.	TRBJ1-2	TGCAGCGTTGCAAGTGGGGACAGGGGGCCTACCAGAGATGGCTACACCTTC	CSVASGDRGPTRDGYTF
TRBV20-1	.	many	TRBJ1-3	TGCAGTGCTAGTGGCCAGGGAAACACCATATATTTT	CSASGQGNTIYF
TRBV29-1	.	many	TRBJ1-1	TGCAGCGTTGAACAGGGAGGTCCGGAGGCTTTCTTT	CSVEQGGPEAFF
TRBV7-9	TRBD1	many	TRBJ2-7	TGTGCCAGCAGCCCGCCGGGACAGGGGTTATCCTACGAGCAGTACTTC	CASSPPGQGLSYEQYF
TRBV29-1	.	.	TRBJ1-2	TGCAGCGTTGCGGGTCGGGGCTACACCTTC	CSVAGRGYTF
TRBV12-3/TRBV12-4	.	few	TRBJ1-4	TGTGCCAGCACCTCGCAGGACTTGTCTCTGGAAAAACTGTTTTTT	CASTSQDLSLEKLFF
TRBV6-2/TRBV6-3	TRBD1	few	TRBJ2-7	TGTGCCAGTCACCGGGACAGGGGGTACTACGAGCAGTACTTC	CASHRDRGYYEQYF
TRBV29-1	.	few	TRBJ2-2	TGCAGCGTTGATAACGGGGAGCTGTTTTTT	CSVDNGELFF
TRBV10-2	TRBD1	.	TRBJ1-1	TGCGCCAGCAGCCAAATGACAGGGGGCCTTGGTGAAGCTTTCTTT	CASSQMTGGLGEAFF
TRBV5-1	.	.	TRBJ2-7	TGCGCCAGCAGCAACGGGCATATAGGTGCGCTCGATGGCGAGCAGTACTTC	CASSNGHIGALDGEQYF
TRBV5-5	.	.	TRBJ1-2	TGTGCCAGCAGCTTGGGGGGGCCAGCCTCTGGCTACACCTTC	CASSLGGPASGYTF
TRBV28	.	few	TRBJ1-1	TGTGCCAGCAGTGTTTATCCGGCTACTGAAGCTTTCTTT	CASSVYPATEAFF
TRBV12-3/TRBV12-4	TRBD1	.	TRBJ1-6	TGTGCCAGCACCCAAAGACAGGGGCATAATTCACCCCTCCACTTT	CASTQRQGHNSPLHF
TRBV5-1	.	.	TRBJ2-7	TGCGCCAGTCGTCCGCCAGACCGGGACCTCAACGAGCAGTACTTC	CASRPPDRDLNEQYF
TRBV7-9	TRBD1	.	TRBJ2-7	TGTGCCAGCAGCAGTTCGACAGGGGGCCGCTACGAGCAGTACTTC	CASSSSTGGRYEQYF
TRBV29-1	.	.	TRBJ1-2	TGCAGCGTTTTTCGGACGGGCTCTGGAAACACCTTC	CSVFRTGSGNTF
TRBV9	TRBD1	.	TRBJ1-2	TGTGCCAGCAGCGTGAGAAGGGACAGGGGCTACACCTTC	CASSVRRDRGYTF
TRBV20-1	TRBD1	.	TRBJ1-1	TGCAGTGCTAGAGTGGACAGGGCTACTGAAGCTTTCTTT	CSARVDRATEAFF
TRBV29-1	.	many	TRBJ1-1	TGCAGCGTTGAAAGGTCCGTGGGAGCTTTCTTT	CSVERSVGAFF
TRBV4-1	.	many	TRBJ2-7	TGCGCCAGCAGCCAAGATTTGGGCAGGGGCTACGAGCAGTACTTC	CASSQDLGRGYEQYF
TRBV11-2	TRBD1	few	TRBJ2-5	TGTGCCAGCAGCTTAGCCCGGGACAGGGTTTTCAAAGAGACCCAGTACTTC	CASSLARDRVFKETQYF
TRBV9	.	.	TRBJ2-2	TGTGCCAGCAGCGCCCCGGCTAAAAGGGGATGGACCGGGGAGCTGTTTTTT	CASSAPAKRGWTGELFF
TRBV12-3/TRBV12-4	.	.	TRBJ2-2	TGTGCCAGCAGACAACAGAACACCGGGGAGCTGTTTTTT	CASRQQNTGELFF
TRBV19	.	.	TRBJ1-5	TGTGCCAGCCAAGCTGGTCAGGGTAGCAATCAGCCCCAGCATTTT	CASQAGQGSNQPQHF
TRBV20-1	TRBD1	.	TRBJ2-7	TGCAGTGCTAGTGATTCGGGACAGGACACCTACGAGCAGTACTTC	CSASDSGQDTYEQYF
TRBV19	.	few	TRBJ1-1	TGTGCCAGTAGTGGACCGATGAACACTGAAGCTTTCTTT	CASSGPMNTEAFF
TRBV10-3	.	.	TRBJ2-2	TGTGCCATCACGGCCTCCAACACCGGGGAGCTGTTTTTT	CAITASNTGELFF
TRBV2	.	.	TRBJ2-5	TGTGCCAGCAGTGAAGCGGGATCGGACGGCGAGACCCAGTACTTC	CASSEAGSDGETQYF
TRBV20-1	.	.	TRBJ1-6	TGCAGTGCGGCGGACGCGGTTTACTCACCCCTCCACTTT	CSAADAVYSPLHF
TRBV7-9	.	many	TRBJ1-1	TGTGCCAGCAACTCACGTCAGGGGAACACTGAAGCTTTCTTT	CASNSRQGNTEAFF
TRBV10-3	.	.	TRBJ1-1	TGTGCCATCTCGGCCGGGGAGGGTGGTGAAGCTTTCTTT	CAISAGEGGEAFF
TRBV19	TRBD2	.	TRBJ2-5	TGTGCCAGTAGTACGAGGACTAGCGGGAATGGGGAGACCCAGTACTTC	CASSTRTSGNGETQYF
TRBV9	TRBD1	few	TRBJ1-2	TGTGCCAGCACCGACCGGGACAGGGTCAATGGCTACACCTTC	CASTDRDRVNGYTF
TRBV3-1	.	few	TRBJ1-1	TGTGCCAGCAGCCGCCGGGACCGGCTGAACACTGAAGCTTTCTTT	CASSRRDRLNTEAFF
TRBV24-1	.	.	TRBJ1-1	TGTGCCACCAGTGGTGTTCACGGGACTCTCAGTGAAGCTTTCTTT	CATSGVHGTLSEAFF